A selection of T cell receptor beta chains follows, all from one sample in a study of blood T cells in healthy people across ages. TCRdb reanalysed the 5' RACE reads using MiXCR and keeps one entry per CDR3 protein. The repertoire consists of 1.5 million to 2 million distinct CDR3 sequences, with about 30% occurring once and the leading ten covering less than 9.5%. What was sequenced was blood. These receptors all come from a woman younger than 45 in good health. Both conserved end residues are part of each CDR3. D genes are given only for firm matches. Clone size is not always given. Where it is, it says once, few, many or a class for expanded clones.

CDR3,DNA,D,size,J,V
CASSFGGDYYEQYF,TGCGCCAGCAGCTTCGGAGGGGACTACTACGAGCAGTACTTC,TRBD2,many,TRBJ2-7,TRBV5-1
CASSLGRSSQYYEQYF,TGTGCCAGCAGCTTAGGGCGGTCTAGCCAGTACTACGAGCAGTACTTC,NA,many,TRBJ2-7,TRBV7-2
CSVTGLLGSQQFF,TGCAGTGTGACAGGGTTATTGGGTAGTCAGCAGTTCTTC,TRBD1,few,TRBJ2-1,TRBV20-1
CASSLRGPNEKLFF,TGTGCCAGCAGTCTCAGGGGGCCTAATGAAAAACTGTTTTTT,TRBD1,many,TRBJ1-4,TRBV5-1
CASSHRGNPYEQYF,TGTGCCAGCAGCCATCGGGGGAACCCCTACGAGCAGTACTTC,NA,few,TRBJ2-7,TRBV3-1
CASSQAPGQPYEQYF,TGTGCCAGCAGCCAAGCACCGGGACAGCCCTACGAGCAGTACTTC,TRBD1,few,TRBJ2-7,TRBV14
CASSLTPGQESEQYF,TGTGCCAGCAGCTTAACGCCGGGACAGGAATCCGAGCAGTACTTC,TRBD1,many,TRBJ2-7,TRBV7-2
CASSYGGSTEAFF,TGTGCCAGCAGTTACGGGGGTAGCACTGAAGCTTTCTTT,NA,many,TRBJ1-1,TRBV6-5
CASSYSITGSFTDTQYF,TGTGCCAGCAGTTACTCGATCACGGGGAGCTTCACAGATACGCAGTATTTT,NA,few,TRBJ2-3,TRBV6-6
CASRTSGSREQYF,TGTGCCAGCAGGACAAGCGGGTCGCGCGAGCAGTACTTC,NA,many,TRBJ2-7,TRBV28
CASSLWGEQYF,TGTGCCAGCAGTTTATGGGGCGAGCAGTACTTC,NA,many,TRBJ2-7,TRBV28
CASSLASGKETQYF,TGCGCCAGCAGCTTGGCTAGCGGGAAAGAGACCCAGTACTTC,TRBD2,few,TRBJ2-5,TRBV5-1
CASSVWGGNSGANVLTF,TGTGCCAGCAGCGTTTGGGGGGGAAACTCTGGGGCCAACGTCCTGACTTTC,TRBD2,NA,TRBJ2-6,TRBV9
CASVRLAGSTDTQYF,TGTGCCAGCGTACGGCTAGCGGGGAGCACAGATACGCAGTATTTT,TRBD2,NA,TRBJ2-3,TRBV6-2/TRBV6-3
CASTLNRAQETQYF,TGTGCCAGCACCCTTAACAGGGCCCAAGAGACCCAGTACTTC,NA,NA,TRBJ2-5,TRBV2
CASSRSGQYNQPQHF,TGCGCCAGCAGCCGGTCGGGACAGTACAATCAGCCCCAGCATTTT,TRBD1,few,TRBJ1-5,TRBV4-1
CATSRERTGVYEQYF,TGTGCCACCAGCAGAGAGAGGACAGGGGTCTACGAGCAGTACTTC,TRBD1,few,TRBJ2-7,TRBV15
CASSEFIRTNTGELFF,TGTGCCAGCAGTGAATTCATACGGACGAACACCGGGGAGCTGTTTTTT,NA,NA,TRBJ2-2,TRBV6-1
CASSLTKWSYNEQFF,TGTGCCAGCAGCCTGACTAAATGGTCCTACAATGAGCAGTTCTTC,NA,many,TRBJ2-1,TRBV6-5
CASSVGGIRTDTQYF,TGTGCCAGCAGCGTTGGAGGGATTAGAACAGATACGCAGTATTTT,NA,few,TRBJ2-3,TRBV9
CASSSNPPLGTYMNTEAFF,TGCGCCAGCAGCTCGAACCCCCCTTTGGGGACCTATATGAACACTGAAGCTTTCTTT,NA,few,TRBJ1-1,TRBV5-1
CSSRGGDTQYF,TGCAGCTCCCGGGGGGGAGATACGCAGTATTTT,TRBD2,NA,TRBJ2-3,TRBV29-1
CAITQGPPYEQYF,TGTGCCATCACACAGGGCCCACCCTACGAGCAGTACTTC,NA,many,TRBJ2-7,TRBV10-3
CAEGPAGGREQFF,TGTGCCGAAGGGCCAGCGGGAGGGCGGGAGCAGTTCTTC,TRBD2,NA,TRBJ2-1,TRBV5-8
CASSDVRNLADTQYF,TGCGCCAGCAGCGACGTCAGGAACCTAGCAGATACGCAGTATTTT,NA,NA,TRBJ2-3,TRBV5-1
CASGLAGGPEGTQYF,TGTGCCAGTGGACTAGCGGGAGGCCCGGAGGGTACGCAGTATTTT,TRBD2,NA,TRBJ2-3,TRBV10-3
CASSPHMVSPDTQYF,TGTGCCAGCAGTCCCCACATGGTGAGCCCAGATACGCAGTATTTT,NA,few,TRBJ2-3,TRBV27
CASSPISGGQADTQYF,TGTGCCAGCAGCCCGATTTCGGGGGGGCAAGCAGATACGCAGTATTTT,TRBD2,NA,TRBJ2-3,TRBV6-6
CRAISGRETQYF,TGCAGGGCTATTAGCGGGAGAGAGACCCAGTACTTC,TRBD2,NA,TRBJ2-5,TRBV20-1
CASSGTSDTDTQYF,TGTGCCAGCAGCGGAACTAGCGACACAGATACGCAGTATTTT,TRBD2,few,TRBJ2-3,TRBV9
CASSDGLAGVGEQYF,TGTGCCAGCAGCGACGGACTAGCGGGAGTGGGTGAGCAGTACTTC,TRBD2,NA,TRBJ2-7,TRBV6-4
CASSPPLGIEQFF,TGTGCCAGCAGTCCTCCACTAGGGATTGAGCAGTTCTTC,NA,few,TRBJ2-1,TRBV28
CASRGDTGIYGYTF,TGTGCCAGCAGGGGTGACACGGGGATCTATGGCTACACCTTC,NA,NA,TRBJ1-2,TRBV6-5
CSARDSSSDGYTF,TGCAGCGCCCGGGACAGCTCGTCCGATGGCTACACCTTC,TRBD1,NA,TRBJ1-2,TRBV29-1
CASSHSLAASTDTQYF,TGTGCCAGCAGCCACTCACTAGCGGCTAGCACAGATACGCAGTATTTT,TRBD2,NA,TRBJ2-3,TRBV5-6
CASTLGAHNEQYF,TGTGCCAGCACCTTGGGGGCCCACAACGAGCAGTACTTC,NA,NA,TRBJ2-7,TRBV7-2
CASSLDRGATEAFF,TGTGCCAGCAGTTTGGACAGGGGTGCCACTGAAGCTTTCTTT,TRBD1,NA,TRBJ1-1,TRBV28
CASSRRRGREFGYTF,TGTGCCAGCAGCCGTAGGAGGGGGCGCGAGTTCGGCTACACCTTC,TRBD1,NA,TRBJ1-2,TRBV7-2
CASSFSDPSSTDTQYF,TGTGCCAGCAGCTTTTCTGACCCGTCTAGCACAGATACGCAGTATTTT,NA,few,TRBJ2-3,TRBV5-5
CSVSGMSYEQYF,TGCAGCGTATCGGGCATGTCCTACGAGCAGTACTTC,NA,NA,TRBJ2-7,TRBV29-1
CASSVEGKETQYF,TGTGCCAGCAGTGTGGAGGGAAAAGAGACCCAGTACTTC,NA,many,TRBJ2-5,TRBV2
CSVGANGYTF,TGCAGCGTGGGGGCGAATGGCTACACCTTC,NA,many,TRBJ1-2,TRBV29-1
CASSQTGRAGSPLHF,TGTGCCAGCAGCCAAACGGGGAGGGCTGGTTCACCCCTCCACTTT,NA,NA,TRBJ1-6,TRBV11-2
CSVEGTADYEQYF,TGCAGCGTTGAGGGGACAGCGGACTACGAGCAGTACTTC,TRBD1,NA,TRBJ2-7,TRBV29-1
CGARDLRGWETDTQYF,TGCGGTGCTAGAGATTTGCGGGGGTGGGAAACAGATACGCAGTATTTT,TRBD2,NA,TRBJ2-3,TRBV20-1
CAASRDLVGQGHGYTF,TGTGCCGCCAGCAGAGATCTAGTCGGGCAGGGCCATGGCTACACCTTC,NA,NA,TRBJ1-2,TRBV15
CSAGEQGAWETRYF,TGCAGTGCTGGAGAGCAGGGGGCCTGGGAGACCCGGTACTTC,TRBD1,once,TRBJ2-5,TRBV20-1
CSASRGTGANVLTF,TGCAGTGCTAGCCGGGGTACGGGGGCCAACGTCCTGACTTTC,NA,NA,TRBJ2-6,TRBV20-1
CASSLETGEQFF,TGTGCCAGCAGCTTGGAGACTGGTGAGCAGTTCTTC,NA,NA,TRBJ2-1,TRBV5-5
CASSHGNEQFF,TGTGCCAGCAGCCATGGAAATGAGCAGTTCTTC,NA,many,TRBJ2-1,TRBV3-1
CASSTGLAGGRGSTDTQYF,TGTGCCAGCAGTACCGGACTAGCGGGGGGGCGAGGTAGCACAGATACGCAGTATTTT,TRBD2,few,TRBJ2-3,TRBV25-1
CSVTQADSYEQYF,TGCAGCGTCACACAGGCTGACTCCTACGAGCAGTACTTC,NA,many,TRBJ2-7,TRBV29-1
CASSLGGTNANYGYTF,TGTGCCAGCAGCCTCGGGGGGACTAATGCTAACTATGGCTACACCTTC,NA,few,TRBJ1-2,TRBV7-2
CSAISSNFLIQETQYF,TGCAGTGCTATCTCCTCTAATTTTTTGATACAAGAGACCCAGTACTTC,NA,NA,TRBJ2-5,TRBV20-1
CASSLVSDIYGYTF,TGTGCCAGCAGCTTAGTGTCGGACATCTATGGCTACACCTTC,NA,few,TRBJ1-2,TRBV7-2
CSATGTPNEQYF,TGCAGTGCTACAGGGACTCCGAACGAGCAGTACTTC,NA,many,TRBJ2-7,TRBV20-1
CASSLLAGTLGTQYF,TGTGCCAGCAGCTTGCTAGCGGGGACTCTGGGGACCCAGTACTTC,TRBD2,few,TRBJ2-5,TRBV5-5
CASSLGTEDTYEQYF,TGTGCCAGCAGCTTAGGCACGGAAGACACCTACGAGCAGTACTTC,NA,few,TRBJ2-7,TRBV7-8